There are a few counts of the clone carrying this TCR beta chain. Its antigen remains unidentified. This entry is derived from a study of PD-1 blockade in classical Hodgkin lymphoma. General study points: Initiation of nivolumab under 1 year after ASCT led to exclusion of patients.

Per germline, CDR1 ENHRY and CDR2 SYGVKD. V lost 9 bases to trimming and J lost 5 bases; unmatched junction nucleotides: 9. The CDR3 sequence is 13 residues long. Clones were read by immunoSEQ multiplex PCR, and TCRdb kept only the in-frame ones, dropping some. The table shows tens of thousands of clones, with approximately 69% occurring only once. Every patient relapsed after autologous stem cell transplantation, and brentuximab vedotin exposure varied. This sequence joins TRBV10-3 and TRBJ1-2, with TRBD1 matching over 7 bases. Sequencing used peripheral blood mononuclear cells (PBMCs), obtained at baseline. This receptor was identified in a human donor with classical Hodgkin lymphoma. This CDR3 is CAMGPDREYGYTF. In DNA, the CDR3 is TGTGCCATGGGGCCCGACAGGGAATATGGCTACACCTTC.